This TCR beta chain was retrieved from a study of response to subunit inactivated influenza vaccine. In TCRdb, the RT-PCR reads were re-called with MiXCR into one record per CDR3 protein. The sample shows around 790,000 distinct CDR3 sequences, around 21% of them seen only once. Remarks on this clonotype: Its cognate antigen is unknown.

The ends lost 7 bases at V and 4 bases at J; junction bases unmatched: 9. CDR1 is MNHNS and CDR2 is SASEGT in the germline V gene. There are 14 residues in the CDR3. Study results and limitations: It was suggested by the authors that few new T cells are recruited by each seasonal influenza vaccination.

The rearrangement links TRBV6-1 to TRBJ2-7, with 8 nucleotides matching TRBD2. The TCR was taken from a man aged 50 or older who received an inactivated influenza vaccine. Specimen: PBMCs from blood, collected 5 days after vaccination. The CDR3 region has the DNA TGTGCCAGCAACCAGAGCGGGGGCCGGTACGAGCAGTACTTC. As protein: CASNQSGGRYEQYF.